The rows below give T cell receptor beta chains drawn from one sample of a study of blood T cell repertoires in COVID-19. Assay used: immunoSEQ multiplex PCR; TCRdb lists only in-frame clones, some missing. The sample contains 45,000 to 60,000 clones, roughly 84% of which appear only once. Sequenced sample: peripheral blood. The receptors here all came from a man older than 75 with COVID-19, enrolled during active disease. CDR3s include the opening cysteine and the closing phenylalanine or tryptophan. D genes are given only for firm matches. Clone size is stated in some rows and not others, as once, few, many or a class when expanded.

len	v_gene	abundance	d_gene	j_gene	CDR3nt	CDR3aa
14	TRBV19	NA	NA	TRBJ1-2	TGTGCCAGCTTACCCCTTAGTGCTAACTATGGCTACACCTTC	CASLPLSANYGYTF
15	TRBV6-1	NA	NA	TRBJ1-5	TGTGCCAGCAGTGAGGATTGGACAAGCAATCAGCCCCAGCATTTT	CASSEDWTSNQPQHF
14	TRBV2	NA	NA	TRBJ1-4	TGTGCCAGCAGTGAAGCGGAGCTGGTTGAAAAACTGTTTTTT	CASSEAELVEKLFF
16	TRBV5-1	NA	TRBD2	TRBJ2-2	TGCGCCAGCGGACTAGCGGGGGGGCCCCAAACCGGGGAGCTGTTTTTT	CASGLAGGPQTGELFF
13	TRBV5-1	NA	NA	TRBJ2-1	TGCGCCAGCAGCCCACGAGGGCCCCATGAGCAGTTCTTC	CASSPRGPHEQFF
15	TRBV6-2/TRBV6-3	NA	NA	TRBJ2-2	TGTGCCAGCAGCGACCCCGGGGGTGTCGCCGGGGAGCTGTTTTTT	CASSDPGGVAGELFF
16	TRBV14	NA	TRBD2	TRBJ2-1	TGTGCCAGCAGCCTAAGGCCGGGAGCGGGGGATAATGAGCAGTTCTTC	CASSLRPGAGDNEQFF
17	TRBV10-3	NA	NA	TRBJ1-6	TGTGCCATCAGTGAGTCTGTCGGGAGCTCCTATAATTCACCCCTCCACTTT	CAISESVGSSYNSPLHF
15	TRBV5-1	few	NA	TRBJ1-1	TGCGCCAGCAGCTTGCTGGGGGCGAGGAACACTGAAGCTTTCTTT	CASSLLGARNTEAFF
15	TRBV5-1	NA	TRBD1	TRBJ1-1	TGCGCCAGCAGCTTGGGTACAGGGGGAAGTACTGAAGCTTTCTTT	CASSLGTGGSTEAFF